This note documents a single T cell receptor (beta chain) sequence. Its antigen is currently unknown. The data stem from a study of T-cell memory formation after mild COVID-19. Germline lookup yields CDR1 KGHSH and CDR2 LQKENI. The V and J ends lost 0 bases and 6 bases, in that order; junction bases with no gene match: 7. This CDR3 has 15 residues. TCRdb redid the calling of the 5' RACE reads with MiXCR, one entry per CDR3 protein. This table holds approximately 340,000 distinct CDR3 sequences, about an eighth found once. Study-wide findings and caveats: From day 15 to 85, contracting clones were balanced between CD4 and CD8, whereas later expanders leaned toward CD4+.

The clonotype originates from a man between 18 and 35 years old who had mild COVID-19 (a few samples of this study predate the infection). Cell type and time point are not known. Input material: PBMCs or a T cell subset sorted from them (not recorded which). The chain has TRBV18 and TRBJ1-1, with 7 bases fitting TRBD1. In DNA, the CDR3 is TGTGCCAGCTCACCACCGGTTCAGGGGGGATCTGAAGCTTTCTTT. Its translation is CASSPPVQGGSEAFF. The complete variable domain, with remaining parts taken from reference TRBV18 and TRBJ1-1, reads NAGVMQNPRHLVRRRGQEARLRCSPMKGHSHVYWYRQLPEEGLKFMVYLQKENIIDESGMPKERFSAEFPKEGPSILRIQQVVRGDSAAYFCASSPPVQGGSEAFFGQGTRLTVV.